This T cell receptor beta chain is drawn from a study of blood T cell repertoires in COVID-19 (dated by TCRdb to about 2020). The study in broad terms: Collaborator samples came from the United States, Italy and Spain and covered acute and convalescent phases of COVID-19. The prospective study material was composed of cDNA or gDNA derived from T cells, B-cell-depleted T cells, or PBMCs. The dataset comprised deeply sampled blood TCRbeta repertoires from subjects exposed to, actively infected with, or recovered from COVID-19. The repertoires were made available in a free public database intended to serve as a resource for research on the immune response to SARS-CoV-2. The samples were drawn from two sources: the first 160 participants of the ongoing ImmuneRACE study, and some 1,300 subjects contributed by 6 global collaborators. The sample metadata nearly always contained a de-identified subject ID, COVID-19 status, age in years and sex. Where HLA class I and class II types were available, the types were taken from metadata supplied by the sample provider, not from assay-based typing.

The paper's findings and limits, for the study overall: The amount of clinical and demographic metadata varied by source and participant and was provided uncurated.

This clone was found once. This clone's antigen is unknown. Per-base qualities were not stored, and no clone one base away is much larger. In the germline V gene, CDR1 corresponds to SGDLS and CDR2 to YYNGEE. V gives up 4 bases and J gives up 0 bases, and the segment between their germline ends measures 14 bases. The CDR3 sequence holds 16 residues, the cysteine and phenylalanine included. The entry retains the CDR3 DNA only, 48 bases that are in frame from base 1. At one collaborating source in Seattle, patients were enrolled during active infection and were followed longitudinally through the course of disease. Collaborating institutions collected whole blood in K2EDTA tubes following their own protocols. For TCRbeta analysis, collaborators shipped samples as frozen whole blood, isolated PBMCs, or DNA extracted from either of those sample types. TCRbeta CDR3 regions were amplified from genomic DNA by means of the immunoSEQ Assay, a bias-controlled multiplex PCR. The study's own analysis went as follows. The number of nucleated cells in each sample was estimated by amplification of reference gene primers within the assay. Sequence reads were collapsed and filtered to measure the absolute abundance of every unique TCRbeta CDR3 rearrangement. For each sample, productive Simpson clonality was calculated as the square root of Simpson's diversity index across productive rearrangements. TCRdb stores this immuneACCESS table with in-frame sequences only. Part of the clones is absent; in the studies checked, under half of the shortfall reflects unresolved V genes, and no reason is known for the rest. That table furnishes V, J and clone size, whereas the DNA furnished D and trimming. The sample table shows 140,000 to 150,000 clones, and 75% to 90% are seen once. The ten largest clones capture under 15% of the sample.

The sequenced sample consisted of peripheral blood. The receptor's source is a man between 18 and 35 years old with COVID-19, enrolled during active disease. This receptor chain uses TRBV9 and TRBJ1-3, with a weak D call of TRBD1 (6 bases match). The nucleotide sequence is given as TGTGCCAGCAGCTCCAGGACAGACCTCTCTGGAAACACCATATATTTT. It encodes CASSSRTDLSGNTIYF.